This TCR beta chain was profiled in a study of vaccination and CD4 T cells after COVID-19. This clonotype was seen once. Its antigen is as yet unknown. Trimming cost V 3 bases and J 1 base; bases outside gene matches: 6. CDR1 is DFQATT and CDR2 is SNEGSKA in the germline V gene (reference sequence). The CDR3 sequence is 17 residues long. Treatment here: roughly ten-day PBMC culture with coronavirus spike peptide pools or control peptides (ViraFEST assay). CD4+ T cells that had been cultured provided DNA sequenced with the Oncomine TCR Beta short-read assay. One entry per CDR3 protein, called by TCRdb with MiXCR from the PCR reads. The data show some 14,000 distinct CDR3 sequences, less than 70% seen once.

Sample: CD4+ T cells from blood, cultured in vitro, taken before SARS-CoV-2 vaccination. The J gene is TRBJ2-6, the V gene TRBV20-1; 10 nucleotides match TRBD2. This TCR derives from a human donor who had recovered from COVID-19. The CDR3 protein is CSASIGTSASGANVLTF. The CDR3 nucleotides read TGCAGTGCTAGCATAGGGACTAGCGCGTCTGGGGCCAACGTCCTGACTTTC.